This is a list of T cell receptor beta chains from one sample in a study of cytomegalovirus exposure and HLA in healthy donors. Produced via immunoSEQ multiplex PCR; TCRdb's table is partial and in-frame only. This specimen shows about 47,000 clones; the ten leading clones hold roughly a sixth. The sample comprised PBMCs. Receptor source: a male donor in good health and CMV-seronegative. The CDR3 runs from the conserved cysteine through the conserved F or W. D genes are given only for firm matches.

V gene	D gene	J gene	CDR3 DNA	CDR3 protein
TRBV6-1	-	TRBJ2-5	TGTGCCAGCAGCAACAACGGCGGCCCCGAGACCCAGTACTTC	CASSNNGGPETQYF
TRBV6-5	TRBD1	TRBJ2-7	TGTGCCAGCAGACGTGGACAGGGGGCAGCCTACGAGCAGTACTTC	CASRRGQGAAYEQYF
TRBV30	-	TRBJ1-4	TGTGCCTACGGGGCAACTAATGAAAAACTGTTTTTT	CAYGATNEKLFF
TRBV2	-	TRBJ2-7	TGTGCCAGCAGTGAAGCCCGTCTCTCCTACGAGCAGTACTTC	CASSEARLSYEQYF
TRBV5-4	-	TRBJ2-2	TGTGCCAGCAGGGATGGACAGTACGGGGAGCTGTTTTTT	CASRDGQYGELFF
TRBV6-5	TRBD1	TRBJ1-2	TGTGCCAGCAGGGGACAGGGGGCTTATGGCTACACCTTC	CASRGQGAYGYTF
TRBV29-1	TRBD2	TRBJ2-3	TGCAGCGTCCCCAGACTAGCGGGGAGCACAGATACGCAGTATTTT	CSVPRLAGSTDTQYF
TRBV10-3	-	TRBJ1-1	TGTGCCATCAGTGAGTCGGGACATCTCTCTGAAGCTTTCTTT	CAISESGHLSEAFF
TRBV7-8	-	TRBJ2-2	TGTGCCAGCAGCTTACAGATACCCACCGGGGAGCTGTTTTTT	CASSLQIPTGELFF
TRBV7-9	TRBD2	TRBJ2-7	TGTGCCAGCAGCTTAGTCATCCGGGGGACTAGTGGCAACTCCTACGAGCAGTACTTC	CASSLVIRGTSGNSYEQYF
TRBV19	-	TRBJ2-4	TGTGCCAGTAGACGCTCATCGGGGGTAGCCAAAAACATTCAGTACTTC	CASRRSSGVAKNIQYF
TRBV9	-	TRBJ1-3	TGTGCCAGCAGCTTACAGGGAAAGGAGGACACCATATATTTT	CASSLQGKEDTIYF